The next 8 T cell receptor beta chains were all read from a single sample in a study of cytomegalovirus exposure and HLA in healthy donors. PCR employed 60 Vbeta and 13 Jbeta primers. Assay: immunoSEQ multiplex PCR; the TCRdb copy retains only in-frame clones and omits some. Of fewer than 250,000 clones in the sample, about four fifths are singletons; the top ten hold 10%. Source material: PBMCs. These receptors came from a woman in her fifties or sixties in good health and CMV-seropositive.

V and J are TRBV5-1 and TRBJ2-7, with 8 bases identical to TRBD1. The germline V gene has CDR1 SGHRS and CDR2 YFSETQ. V lost 0 bases to trimming and J lost 5 bases; unmatched junction nucleotides: 4. This CDR3 has 14 amino acids. CDR3 DNA: TGCGCCAGCAGCTTGGGACAGGGGCTCAACGAGCAGTACTTC. Its protein is CASSLGQGLNEQYF.

The V and J genes are TRBV30 and TRBJ1-2; 10 bases map to TRBD1. The V gene end was trimmed by 4 bases and the J gene end by 3 bases; junction bases not matched to a gene: 5. The CDR3 totals 14 residues. Germline V gene sequence: CDR1 GTSNPN, CDR2 SVGIG (reference sequence). CDR3 DNA: TGTGCCTGGACAGACAGGGGGCGGTACTATGGCTACACCTTC. Encoded protein: CAWTDRGRYYGYTF.

The chain carries TRBV7-7 and TRBJ1-3; 9 nucleotides match TRBD1. V was pared by 4 bases and J by 3 bases, with 16 bases of the junction left unmatched. The CDR3 is 19 amino acids. Germline V gene sequence: CDR1 SSHAT, CDR2 FNYEAQ (reference sequence). The CDR3 here is CASSSVFVDRGLDGNTIYF. In DNA, the CDR3 is TGTGCCAGCAGCTCCGTGTTCGTGGACAGGGGATTAGATGGAAACACCATATATTTT.

The rearrangement joins TRBV7-3 to TRBJ2-2; D might be TRBD2 (5 bases). V lost 6 bases and J lost 4, with 12 bases in between. The germline CDR1 and CDR2 sequences are SGHTA and FQGTGA. The CDR3 extends over 14 amino acids. This CDR3 is CASRGGPTTGELFF. The CDR3, as DNA: TGTGCCAGCAGGGGCGGGCCTACCACCGGGGAGCTGTTTTTT.

The chain has TRBV15 and TRBJ1-5, with D possibly matching TRBD1 (6 bases). Germline values: CDR1 LNHNV, CDR2 YYDKDF (reference sequence). The V gene lost 3 bases and the J gene lost 2 bases, with 14 bases spanning the gap. The length of the CDR3 is 16 residues. In DNA form, the CDR3 reads TGTGCCACCAGCAGGGGGGGGCAGGGAGGCAATCAGCCCCAGCATTTT. Encoded protein: CATSRGGQGGNQPQHF.

The gene calls are TRBV2 and TRBJ2-5; D is perhaps TRBD2 (6 bases). The CDR3 consists of 16 residues. V was pared by 2 bases and J by 6 bases, with 19 bases between. The germline CDR1 and CDR2 sequences are SNHLY and FYNNEI. CDR3 loop: CASSESPGGALKTQYF. The CDR3 DNA reads as TGTGCCAGCAGTGAATCTCCCGGAGGGGCTCTAAAGACCCAGTACTTC.

This clone appeared once. The genes are TRBV2 and TRBJ2-6; no clear D gene. V lost 4 bases to trimming and J lost 3 bases, with 7 bases between them. From germline, CDR1 is SNHLY and CDR2 FYNNEI. The CDR3 totals 14 residues. The CDR3 here is CASSVGVGANVLTF. In DNA form, the CDR3 reads TGTGCCAGCAGTGTAGGAGTTGGGGCCAACGTCCTGACTTTC.

Written as DNA, the CDR3 is TGTGCCAGCAGTTGGACAGGGACCCACGAGCAGTACTTC. Translation gives CASSWTGTHEQYF. The chain employs TRBV6-6 and TRBJ2-7; 8 positions match TRBD1. The germline CDR1 and CDR2 sequences are MNHNY and SVGAGI (reference sequence). Trimming cost V 4 bases and J 5 bases; bases outside gene matches: 4. This CDR3 has 13 residues.